The rows below give T cell receptor beta chains drawn from one sample of a study of T cell repertoires in cytomegalovirus infection. One entry per CDR3 protein results from TCRdb running MiXCR on the reads. The data hold about 770,000 distinct CDR3 sequences, with 25% to 30% observed a single time. For these TCRs, the target antigens are not known. Sequencing used cultured CD8+ T cells from PBMCs, obtained from culture after CMV antigen stimulation. These receptors originate from a human donor in good health (CMV status not recorded). Some clones in this sample may be carry-over from other donors' samples. Each CDR3 is given with its conserved first and last residue. The D gene is left open where the match is weak. Clone size is given for some rows only: seen once, a few or many times, or a class if the clone is expanded.

j_call v_call clone_size d_call cdr3_aa cdr3_nt
TRBJ2-6 TRBV9 NA NA CASSHTVAGANVLTF TGTGCCAGCAGCCATACGGTGGCAGGGGCCAACGTCCTGACTTTC
TRBJ1-4 TRBV7-9 few NA CASSLQTFEKLFF TGTGCCAGCAGCCTCCAGACTTTTGAAAAACTGTTTTTT
TRBJ2-1 TRBV25-1 once TRBD1 CASSDPPGQGGLEQFF TGTGCCAGCAGTGATCCCCCGGGACAGGGTGGGTTAGAGCAGTTCTTC
TRBJ2-1 TRBV19 NA TRBD1 CASSLTGDTYNEQFF TGTGCCAGTAGCCTGACAGGGGATACCTACAATGAGCAGTTCTTC
TRBJ2-5 TRBV27 NA NA CASSSAGVQETQYF TGTGCCAGCAGTTCAGCCGGAGTCCAAGAGACCCAGTACTTC
TRBJ1-5 TRBV19 few NA CASSVLGEHQPQHF TGTGCCAGTAGTGTCCTGGGGGAGCACCAGCCCCAGCATTTT
TRBJ1-6 TRBV10-3 few NA CAISESGNSPLHF TGTGCCATCAGTGAGTCCGGTAATTCACCCCTCCACTTT
TRBJ1-5 TRBV28 NA NA CASRTWGGESQPQHF TGTGCCAGCAGAACGTGGGGGGGAGAAAGTCAGCCCCAGCATTTT
TRBJ1-2 TRBV6-5 NA TRBD1 CASSYSGQAYTYGYTF TGTGCCAGCAGTTACTCTGGACAGGCCTACACCTATGGCTACACCTTC
TRBJ2-7 TRBV7-9 NA NA CASSHPGFSYEQYF TGTGCCAGCAGCCATCCAGGGTTCTCCTACGAGCAGTACTTC
TRBJ2-3 TRBV5-8 few NA CASSSGTGSTDTQYF TGTGCCAGCAGCTCCGGGACGGGGAGCACAGATACGCAGTATTTT
TRBJ2-3 TRBV6-5 many NA CASSYSIGNTDTQYF TGTGCCAGCAGTTACTCGATTGGAAATACAGATACGCAGTATTTT
TRBJ2-1 TRBV7-9 many TRBD2 CAGRNSKERGNEQFF TGTGCCGGCCGCAATTCGAAAGAGCGGGGGAATGAGCAGTTCTTC
TRBJ1-1 TRBV15 few NA CATSRDGTNTEAFF TGTGCCACCAGCAGAGATGGGACGAACACTGAAGCTTTCTTT
TRBJ2-1 TRBV7-6 NA NA CASSSGERSNEQFF TGTGCCAGCAGCTCGGGGGAACGGAGCAATGAGCAGTTCTTC
TRBJ2-7 TRBV7-9 few TRBD1 CASSLQDRDRGTYEQYF TGTGCCAGCAGCTTACAGGACAGAGACAGGGGTACCTACGAGCAGTACTTC
TRBJ2-2 TRBV4-3 NA NA CASSQRLGANTGELFF TGCGCCAGCAGCCAGCGACTAGGAGCGAACACCGGGGAGCTGTTTTTT
TRBJ2-7 TRBV12-3/TRBV12-4 NA NA CASSSGGSSYEQYF TGTGCCAGCAGCTCCGGCGGGTCCTCCTACGAGCAGTACTTC
TRBJ1-1 TRBV27 few NA CASSLKQGNTEAFF TGTGCCAGCAGTTTAAAGCAGGGTAACACTGAAGCTTTCTTT
TRBJ2-5 TRBV27 NA NA CASSLKVINAAGPRETQYF TGTGCCAGCAGTTTAAAAGTAATCAATGCGGCGGGGCCGCGGGAGACCCAGTACTTC
TRBJ2-3 TRBV6-2/TRBV6-3 once NA CASSPAVTDTQYF TGTGCCAGCAGCCCGGCGGTCACAGATACGCAGTATTTT
TRBJ2-5 TRBV27 NA NA CASSLQGTQETQYF TGTGCCAGCAGTTTACAGGGAACCCAAGAGACCCAGTACTTC
TRBJ1-1 TRBV7-9 NA NA CASSLAGGGRNTEAFF TGTGCCAGCAGCTTAGCGGGGGGGGGCAGGAACACTGAAGCTTTCTTT
TRBJ2-1 TRBV4-1 NA TRBD1 CASSLRTGGMSNEQFF TGCGCCAGCAGCCTACGTACAGGGGGCATGAGCAATGAGCAGTTCTTC
TRBJ1-5 TRBV2 NA NA CASRGRQGNNQPQHF TGTGCCAGCCGAGGGAGGCAGGGCAACAATCAGCCCCAGCATTTT
TRBJ2-1 TRBV23-1 NA NA CASSLTGAGGAYNEQFF TGCGCCAGCAGTCTTACCGGGGCAGGGGGGGCCTACAATGAGCAGTTCTTC
TRBJ2-3 TRBV11-1 NA NA CASSLALAGNLLDTQYF TGTGCCAGCAGCTTAGCGCTGGCGGGGAACCTCTTGGATACGCAGTATTTT
TRBJ2-1 TRBV4-2 NA NA CASSQDWLGLNEQFF TGTGCCAGCAGCCAAGACTGGCTAGGCCTCAATGAGCAGTTCTTC
TRBJ1-1 TRBV3-1 few NA CASSNPGASTEAFF TGTGCCAGCAGCAATCCGGGGGCGTCCACTGAAGCTTTCTTT
TRBJ2-5 TRBV6-2/TRBV6-3 NA NA CASSYGAQWETQYF TGTGCCAGCAGTTACGGGGCACAATGGGAGACCCAGTACTTC
TRBJ2-7 TRBV14 NA NA CASSQDNFYPGGQYF TGTGCCAGCAGCCAAGATAACTTCTACCCTGGGGGGCAGTACTTC
TRBJ2-2 TRBV11-1 NA NA CASTLGEETGELFF TGTGCCAGCACCTTAGGAGAGGAGACCGGGGAGCTGTTTTTT
TRBJ1-3 TRBV7-9 few NA CASRSGHSGNTIYF TGTGCCAGCAGATCGGGGCACTCTGGAAACACCATATATTTT
TRBJ1-1 TRBV6-2/TRBV6-3 NA NA CASSFRGDAEAFF TGTGCCAGCAGTTTTCGGGGGGACGCTGAAGCTTTCTTT
TRBJ2-7 TRBV6-1 many NA CASSTYEQYF TGTGCCAGCAGCACCTACGAGCAGTACTTC
TRBJ1-2 TRBV5-4 NA TRBD1 CASSLDWVGDRVDGYTF TGTGCCAGCAGCTTGGATTGGGTAGGGGACAGGGTGGATGGCTACACCTTC
TRBJ2-3 TRBV7-6 many TRBD1 CASSPRGDTQYF TGTGCCAGCAGCCCCAGGGGGGATACGCAGTATTTT
TRBJ1-2 TRBV4-2 NA NA CASSPRRDGKIYGYTF TGTGCCAGCAGCCCCCGAAGGGACGGAAAAATTTATGGCTACACCTTC
TRBJ2-3 TRBV24-1 NA TRBD2 CATSKRGSTDTQYF TGTGCCACCAGTAAGCGGGGGAGCACAGATACGCAGTATTTT
TRBJ1-1 TRBV6-6 NA NA CASRTSGRTEAFF TGTGCCAGCAGAACTTCAGGGAGGACTGAAGCTTTCTTT
TRBJ1-1 TRBV9 NA NA CASSVPTGLVMNTEAFF TGTGCCAGCAGCGTACCAACAGGGCTGGTCATGAACACTGAAGCTTTCTTT
TRBJ1-1 TRBV4-1 once NA CASSQDGDMGAFF TGCGCCAGCAGCCAAGACGGGGACATGGGAGCTTTCTTT
TRBJ1-2 TRBV12-3/TRBV12-4 NA NA CASSLDPAGGYYGYTF TGTGCCAGCAGTCTAGACCCTGCGGGGGGGTACTATGGCTACACCTTC
TRBJ2-2 TRBV28 NA TRBD1 CASSLLVGTGSNTGELFF TGTGCCAGCAGTTTACTGGTAGGGACAGGGTCGAACACCGGGGAGCTGTTTTTT
TRBJ1-1 TRBV12-3/TRBV12-4 NA NA CASTEWGSYTEAFF TGTGCCAGCACCGAATGGGGTTCTTACACTGAAGCTTTCTTT
TRBJ1-1 TRBV5-6 NA NA CASSLAWEGNTEAFF TGTGCCAGCAGCTTGGCCTGGGAGGGGAACACTGAAGCTTTCTTT
TRBJ1-1 TRBV6-2/TRBV6-3 few NA CASSYFGGLDTEAFF TGTGCCAGCAGTTACTTTGGCGGACTGGACACTGAAGCTTTCTTT
TRBJ2-1 TRBV28 NA NA CASGSQLQDPLNEQFF TGTGCCAGCGGTTCCCAACTCCAGGACCCTCTCAATGAGCAGTTCTTC
TRBJ1-2 TRBV6-6 NA TRBD1 CASIGQGTGNYGYTF TGTGCCAGTATCGGACAGGGGACAGGGAACTATGGCTACACCTTC
TRBJ1-1 TRBV6-5 many TRBD1 CASRRQGAFTEAFF TGTGCCAGCAGAAGACAGGGGGCTTTTACTGAAGCTTTCTTT
TRBJ1-1 TRBV10-3 NA TRBD1 CAISSGTGGRNTEAFF TGTGCCATCAGCTCCGGGACAGGGGGACGGAACACTGAAGCTTTCTTT
TRBJ2-5 TRBV24-1 NA NA CATSDWAERGETQYF TGTGCCACCAGCGATTGGGCAGAAAGGGGGGAGACCCAGTACTTC
TRBJ1-5 TRBV19 NA TRBD1 CASSIPDRGLDQPQHF TGTGCCAGTAGTATACCGGACAGGGGGCTTGATCAGCCCCAGCATTTT
TRBJ2-1 TRBV19 few TRBD1 CASRAGTGRRHEQFF TGTGCCAGTAGGGCCGGGACAGGGAGAAGACATGAGCAGTTCTTC
TRBJ1-2 TRBV7-6 few NA CASSSPGDGYGYTF TGTGCCAGCAGCTCTCCCGGGGACGGGTATGGCTACACCTTC